This T cell receptor (beta chain) was profiled in a study of OX40 agonist ivuxolimab in advanced cancers. This clone was seen just once. The V end was cut by 8 bases, the J end by 7 bases, with 27 bases between. The CDR3 has 16 residues. Germline V gives CDR1 LNHDA, CDR2 SQIVND (reference sequence). Clones were read by immunoSEQ multiplex PCR, and TCRdb kept only the in-frame ones, dropping some. This sample has some 57,000 clones, with 84% found just once. The input for sequencing was CD4+ or CD8+ T cells sorted from blood, taken in a trial of the OX40 agonist ivuxolimab. The origin of this receptor is an adult with an advanced solid tumor such as melanoma, head and neck, liver or kidney cancer. The rearrangement joins TRBV19 to TRBJ2-7; a possible D gene is TRBD1 (6 bases). The CDR3 DNA reads as TGTGCCAGTTCGCCGGACGAGACAGGACTTCAATGGGAGCAGTACTTC. It yields the protein CASSPDETGLQWEQYF.